The TCR beta chain under discussion was sequenced for a study of regulatory T cells in long-lasting Graves disease. As for time point: newly diagnosed GD, antithyroid drugs for less than 3 months. Scientists built the TCR library using RNA that was extracted from PBMCs. In this cohort, patients came from an endocrinology department located in Xi'an, China. The CDR3 consists of 15 residues. V dropped 7 bases and J dropped 0 bases, with 13 bases sitting between them. Germline V gene lookup returns CDR1 ENHRY and CDR2 SYGVKD. Combining iRepertoire HTBI primers with Arm-PCR of CDR3 regions, the authors built TCR beta libraries. TCRdb independently ran MiXCR on the multiplex PCR reads; one entry per CDR3 protein. Of around 400,000 distinct CDR3 sequences detected, 15% appear once; the ten largest clones hold about 8.3%. The sample was also reused in another study, on T cells in Graves' hyperthyroidism and ophthalmopathy. From that second work: An initial round of RT-PCR targeting the TCR CDR3 relied on the HTBI primer set. Within blood appeared most thyroid clonotypes that had expanded above 0.001.

J is TRBJ1-3 and V is TRBV10-3; D uncertain. This specimen consisted of peripheral blood mononuclear cells (PBMCs), obtained at new diagnosis, from a patient treated with antithyroid drugs. The clonotype originates from a middle-aged woman with Graves disease. The CDR3 loop reads CAITQGRNSGNTIYF. CDR3 DNA sequence: TGTGCCATCACCCAAGGACGGAACTCTGGAAACACCATATATTTT.